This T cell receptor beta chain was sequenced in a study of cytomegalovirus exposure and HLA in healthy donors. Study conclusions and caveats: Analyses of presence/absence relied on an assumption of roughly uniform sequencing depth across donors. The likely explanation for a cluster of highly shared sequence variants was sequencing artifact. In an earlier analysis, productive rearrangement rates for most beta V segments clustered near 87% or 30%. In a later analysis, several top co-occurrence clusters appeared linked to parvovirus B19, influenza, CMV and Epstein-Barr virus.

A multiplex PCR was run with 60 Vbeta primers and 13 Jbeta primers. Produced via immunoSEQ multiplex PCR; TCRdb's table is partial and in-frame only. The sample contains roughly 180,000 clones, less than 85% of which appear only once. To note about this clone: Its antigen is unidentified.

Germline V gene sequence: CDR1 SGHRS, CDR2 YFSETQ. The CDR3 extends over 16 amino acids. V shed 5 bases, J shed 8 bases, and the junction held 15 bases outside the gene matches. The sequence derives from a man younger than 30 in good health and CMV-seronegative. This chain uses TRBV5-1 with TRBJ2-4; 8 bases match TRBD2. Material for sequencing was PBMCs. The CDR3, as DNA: TGCGCCAGCAGGGCGCGGGGGGCCGCCGGAGGAGACATTCAGTACTTC. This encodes CASRARGAAGGDIQYF.